The clone carrying this T cell receptor (beta chain) was seen a few times. What it binds is not known. This sample is part of a study of T cells after yellow fever vaccination. Regarding the study as a whole: A large majority of primary-vaccination clones showed up again after the booster (around 95% CD4, about 87% CD8). A small share of clonotypes appeared in both CD4 and CD8 compartments.

Trimming took 1 base from V and 1 from J, leaving 11 bases between them. Germline assignment: CDR1 SEHNR and CDR2 FQNEAQ (reference sequence). This CDR3 spans 16 amino acids. Production of TCR cDNA was by 5'RACE template switching, which also added a universal primer site and UMIs. In TCRdb, the 5' RACE reads were re-called with MiXCR into one record per CDR3 protein. The repertoire consists of around 610,000 distinct CDR3 sequences, with about 13% occurring once and the leading ten covering about 14%. This receptor was identified in a young man who received the YFV17D yellow fever vaccine. The chain links TRBV7-9 to TRBJ1-3; perhaps TRBD1 as D (6 bases). The specimen comprised PBMCs, sampled on the day of the yellow fever booster vaccination. CDR3 nucleotides: TGTGCCAGCAGCTTAGGAGGACAGATGTCTGGAAACACCATATATTTT. Translating it yields CASSLGGQMSGNTIYF.